The entry below describes one T cell receptor beta chain. Its matching antigen is unknown. This sample was taken from a study of shared clonotypes between healthy human individuals. General observations from the study: Clonotypes which were not shared had lower generation probabilities than clonotypes that all four donors shared.

Each sorted subset replicate got 200 ng genomic DNA, 25,000 to 35,000 genomes. Assay used: immunoSEQ multiplex PCR; TCRdb lists only in-frame clones, some missing. This repertoire shows around 2,000,000 clones, more than 85% found once; its top ten account for about 1.8%. Naive CD8 isolation took CD45RO-negative cells positively selected for CCR7 and excluded terminally differentiated effector memory CD45RA+ cells. All donors qualified as healthy HIV-negative adults and had experienced no recent acute infections or vaccinations. The CDR3 has 15 residues. Trimming cost V 5 bases and J 9 bases; bases outside gene matches: 12. From germline, CDR1 is LNHDA and CDR2 SQIVND (reference sequence).

This clonotype was sampled from a man aged 18 to 30 in good health. Some clones in this sample may be carry-over from other donors' samples. Sequenced material: naive CD8+ T cells from PBMCs. The chain joins TRBV19 to TRBJ2-7; 11 nucleotides align to TRBD1. CDR3 DNA: TGTGCCAGTAGTCCAAACTCCGGGACAGGGGGTCGGCAGTACTTC. It codes for CASSPNSGTGGRQYF.